This T cell receptor beta chain was sequenced during a study of blood T cell repertoires in COVID-19. Across the whole study: Donors in the United States, Italy and Spain gave samples during acute or convalescent COVID-19.

Per the authors' pipeline: Reference gene primer amplification gave nucleated cell count estimates. Sequencing used immunoSEQ multiplex PCR; TCRdb keeps in-frame clones, though not all of them. That table is the source of V, J and clone size, and D and trimming were worked out from the DNA. This table holds 17,000 or so clones, roughly 78% found once. V lost 10 bases, J lost 2 bases, and 10 bases stayed unmatched. Per germline, CDR1 LNHDA and CDR2 SQIVND (reference sequence). The CDR3 runs 15 residues. The source material was peripheral blood. This receptor was taken from a man between 60 and 70 years old with active or convalescent COVID-19. The V call is TRBV19, the J call TRBJ2-2; 7 nucleotides align to TRBD2. In nucleotides, the CDR3 is TGTGCCACTGAAATTAGGGAGGGCAACACCGGGGAGCTGTTTTTT. Protein product: CATEIREGNTGELFF.